The 16 T cell receptor beta chains in this list originate from one sample, sequenced in a study of cytomegalovirus exposure and HLA in healthy donors. It was with 60 Vbeta and 13 Jbeta primers that the PCR ran. Method: immunoSEQ multiplex PCR; TCRdb's copy keeps in-frame clones and lacks some. The sample has roughly 99,000 clones, 79% seen once. Sequenced: PBMCs. Receptors originate from a woman aged 40 to 50 in good health and CMV-seronegative.

On this clone: The germline gene is not matched at one end of the junction; a read error may be the cause. The V call is TRBV30, the J call TRBJ1-2; possibly TRBD1 for D (5 bases). Per germline, CDR1 GTSNPN and CDR2 SVGIG (reference sequence). The CDR3 consists of 13 residues. DNA of the CDR3: TGTAAGTGCCAGGGCAGGAGAAACTATGGCTACCCCTTC. This translates into CKCQGRRNYGYPF. Based on the CDR3 plus reference TRBV30 and TRBJ1-2, the full variable domain is SQTIHQWPATLVQPVGSPLSLECTVEGTSNPNLYWYRQAAGRGLQLLFYSVGIGQISSEVPQNLSASRPQDRQFILSSKKLLLSDSGFYLCKCQGRRNYGYPFGSGTRLTVV.

The chain uses TRBV9 and TRBJ2-7, with D possibly matching TRBD2 (5 bases). Per the germline V gene, CDR1 is SGDLS and CDR2 is YYNGEE. V shed 3 bases and J shed 0 bases, with 7 bases lying between them. This CDR3 spans 13 amino acids. The CDR3 here is CASSGGSSYEQYF. CDR3 bases: TGTGCCAGCAGCGGAGGGAGCTCCTACGAGCAGTACTTC.

The CDR3 here is CASSPVANTGELFF. Written as DNA, the CDR3 is TGTGCCAGCTCACCAGTCGCGAACACCGGGGAGCTGTTTTTT. The rearrangement links TRBV18 to TRBJ2-2; D uncertain. The CDR3 consists of 14 residues. V shed 2 bases and J shed 0 bases, with 4 bases lying between them. Germline V gives CDR1 KGHSH, CDR2 LQKENI.

The chain carries TRBV6-5 and TRBJ2-7; 10 positions match TRBD1. The CDR3 extends over 14 amino acids. In germline, CDR1 is MNHEY, CDR2 SVGAGI. Trimming removed 6 bases from V and 2 bases from J; junction bases left unmatched: 4. The CDR3 spells CASREDRGPYEQYF. As DNA, the CDR3 is TGTGCCAGCAGGGAAGACAGGGGGCCCTACGAGCAGTACTTC.

In its sample, this clone was seen once. Its ends do not fully match the called genes, so a read error is possible. The rearrangement joins TRBV10-3 to TRBJ1-2, with D uncertain. The length of the CDR3 is 14 residues. The germline V gene has CDR1 ENHRY and CDR2 SYGVKD. The CDR3 sequence is CAISEGRANYGYPF. The CDR3 bases are TGTGCCATCAGTGAGGGGAGAGCTAACTATGGCTACCCCTTC.

The J gene is TRBJ2-7, the V gene TRBV6-1, with D possibly TRBD1 on 6 matching bases. The germline V gene has CDR1 MNHNS and CDR2 SASEGT. Trimming cost V 4 bases and J 6 bases, with 16 bases left between them. CDR3 length equals 14 residues. The CDR3 region has the DNA TGTGCCAGCAGTGTAGAAACAGGGCTTGGCGAGCAGTACTTC. Translation: CASSVETGLGEQYF.

The rearrangement links TRBV7-2 to TRBJ2-3, with TRBD2 matching 7 bases. V dropped 6 bases and J dropped 2; count of bases not matched to a gene: 5. CDR1 and CDR2 from the germline V gene are SGHTA and FQGNSA. There are 14 residues in the CDR3. The chain's CDR3 is CASSRDYNTDTQYF. CDR3 coding DNA: TGTGCCAGCAGTCGGGACTACAACACAGATACGCAGTATTTT.

V usage is TRBV7-8 and J usage is TRBJ1-1, with D possibly matching TRBD1 (6 bases). Germline values: CDR1 SGHVS, CDR2 FQNEAQ. Trimming pared 4 bases from V and 4 bases from J, leaving 22 bases between. CDR3 length equals 17 residues. For the CDR3, the DNA is TGTGCCAGCAGCTCGCCTGACAGGTACCTGAGGGGCACTGAAGCTTTCTTT. Its translation: CASSSPDRYLRGTEAFF.

Points on this clone: Relative to the germline gene, one junction end is altered; a read error may explain this. The gene calls are TRBV28 and TRBJ1-5; perhaps TRBD1 as D (6 bases). The CDR3 consists of 15 residues. The germline CDR1 and CDR2 sequences are MDHEN and SYDVKM. The CDR3 spells CASSLGGTSNQPQNF. The CDR3 bases are TGTGCCAGCAGTCTAGGGGGGACTAGCAATCAGCCCCAGAATTTT.

The CDR3 DNA sequence: TGTGCCAGCAGCTTATATAGCGGGGGGGGAGAGGAGACCCAGTACTTC. Protein sequence: CASSLYSGGGEETQYF. The chain uses TRBV13 and TRBJ2-5; 11 nucleotides line up with TRBD2. V lost 2 bases and J lost 5; bases outside the gene matches: 7. CDR1 and CDR2 from the germline V gene are PRHDT and FYEKMQ (reference sequence). The CDR3 runs 16 residues.

The V call is TRBV2, the J call TRBJ1-1; TRBD1 is a possible D gene (5 bases). V lost 8 bases and J lost 2, with 21 bases in between. CDR3 length: 16 residues. CDR1 SNHLY and CDR2 FYNNEI come from the germline V gene. Written as DNA, the CDR3 is TGTGCCAGCGATCCGGCAGGGTGGGCTCGAAACACTGAAGCTTTCTTT. It codes for CASDPAGWARNTEAFF.

CDR3 DNA: TGTGCCACCAGCTCCCGGGGAGAGCGCAAAGCTTTCTTT. Protein product: CATSSRGERKAFF. The chain uses TRBV15 and TRBJ1-1; no clear D. Germline CDR1 is LNHNV and CDR2 is YYDKDF (reference sequence). V was trimmed by 5 bases and J by 9 bases, leaving 16 bases between them. The CDR3 has 13 residues. Full variable domain (missing parts from reference TRBV15 and TRBJ1-1): DAMVIQNPRYQVTQFGKPVTLSCSQTLNHNVMYWYQQKSSQAPKLLFHYYDKDFNNEADTPDNFQSRRPNTSFCFLDIRSPGLGDTAMYLCATSSRGERKAFFGQGTRLTVV.

The chain combines TRBV13 with TRBJ2-7, with TRBD1 identical over 9 bases. V gave up 4 bases and J gave up 4 bases; unmatched junction bases: 8. The CDR3 sequence is 15 residues long. CDR1 is PRHDT, CDR2 FYEKMQ, per germline (reference sequence). Here the CDR3 DNA reads TGTGCCAGCAGCTGGACAGGGGCGACCCGATACGAGCAGTACTTC. Translation: CASSWTGATRYEQYF.

The genes are TRBV10-3 and TRBJ2-3; weak D call: TRBD1 (5 bases). From germline, CDR1 is ENHRY and CDR2 SYGVKD. The CDR3 contains 14 residues. The V end was cut by 6 bases, the J end by 6 bases, with 16 bases between. CDR3 amino acids: CAISQSGISDTQYF. DNA for the CDR3: TGTGCCATCAGCCAATCAGGGATCTCCGATACGCAGTATTTT.

V usage is TRBV9 and J usage is TRBJ2-3, with TRBD2 matching over 9 bases. CDR1 and CDR2 from the germline V gene are SGDLS and YYNGEE. This CDR3 has 15 residues. V dropped 4 bases and J dropped 2; count of bases not matched to a gene: 5. CDR3 sequence: CASSFSGGHTDTQYF. The CDR3 bases are TGTGCCAGCAGCTTTAGCGGGGGCCACACAGATACGCAGTATTTT.

This clone was seen more than once but under ten times. V and J are TRBV30 and TRBJ1-1, with D tentatively TRBD1 (5 bases). Between the trimmed V and J ends, which lost 4 bases and 6 bases, there was a span of 12 bases. The CDR3 covers 12 residues. The germline CDR1 and CDR2 sequences are GTSNPN and SVGIG (reference sequence). The CDR3 here is CAWMAGRSEAFF. CDR3 bases: TGTGCCTGGATGGCAGGGCGGTCTGAAGCTTTCTTT.